This TCR beta chain stems from a study of T-cell reconstitution after alpha-beta-depleted transplantation in children. There are a few counts of this clonotype. Unique molecular identifiers were used to barcode this TCRbeta library. One entry per CDR3 protein results from TCRdb running MiXCR on the PCR reads. This table has 500,000 to 650,000 distinct CDR3 sequences, 10% to 15% appearing once. CDR3 length: 16 residues. V lost 5 bases, J lost 2 bases, and 12 bases stayed unmatched. The germline gives CDR1 MDHEN, CDR2 SYDVKM. This chain joins TRBV28 and TRBJ2-7; TRBD2 agrees at 7 bases. This TCR was sampled from a male patient younger than 18 who had a stem cell transplant for acute myeloid leukemia, so the T cells may come from the graft donor. The source was PBMCs, mostly from graft donor cells, collected 360 days after TCRalphabeta/CD19-depleted stem cell transplant. CDR3 DNA sequence: TGTGCCAGCAGTCCCGCCCCTGCGGGAGACCCCTACGAGCAGTACTTC. It translates to CASSPAPAGDPYEQYF.